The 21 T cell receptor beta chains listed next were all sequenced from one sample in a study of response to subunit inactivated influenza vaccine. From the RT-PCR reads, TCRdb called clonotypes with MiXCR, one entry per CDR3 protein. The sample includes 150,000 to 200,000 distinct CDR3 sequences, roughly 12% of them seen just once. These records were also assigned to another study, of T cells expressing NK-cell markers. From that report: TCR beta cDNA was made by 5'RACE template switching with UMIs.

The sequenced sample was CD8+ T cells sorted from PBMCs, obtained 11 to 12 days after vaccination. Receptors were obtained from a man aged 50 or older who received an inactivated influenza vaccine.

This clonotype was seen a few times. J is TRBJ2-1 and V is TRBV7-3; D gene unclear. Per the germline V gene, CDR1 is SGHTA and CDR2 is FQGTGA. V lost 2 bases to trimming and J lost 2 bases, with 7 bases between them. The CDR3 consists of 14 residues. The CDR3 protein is CASSLSAAYNEQFF. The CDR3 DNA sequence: TGTGCCAGCAGCTTATCGGCGGCCTACAATGAGCAGTTCTTC.

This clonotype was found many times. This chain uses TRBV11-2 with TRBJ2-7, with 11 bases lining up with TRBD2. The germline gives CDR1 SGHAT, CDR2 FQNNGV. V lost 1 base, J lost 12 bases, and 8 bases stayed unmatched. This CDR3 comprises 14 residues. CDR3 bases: TGTGCCAGCAGCTTAGCGATTAGCGGGGGGGCCCTGTACTTC. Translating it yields CASSLAISGGALYF.

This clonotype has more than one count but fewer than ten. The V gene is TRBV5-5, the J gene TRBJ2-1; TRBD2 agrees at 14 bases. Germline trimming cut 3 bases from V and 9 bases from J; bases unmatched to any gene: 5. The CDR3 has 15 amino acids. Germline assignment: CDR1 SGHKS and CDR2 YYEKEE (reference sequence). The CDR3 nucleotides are TGTGCCAGCAGCTCAAGACTAGCGGGAGGGCTTGAGCAGTTCTTC. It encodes CASSSRLAGGLEQFF.

CDR3 protein: CASSWTRMNTEAFF. The DNA for the CDR3 is TGTGCCAGCAGCTGGACACGAATGAACACTGAAGCTTTCTTT. The V call is TRBV6-1, the J call TRBJ1-1, with D tentatively TRBD1 (5 bases). The germline V gene encodes CDR1 MNHNS and CDR2 SASEGT. The CDR3 has 14 residues. The V and J ends lost 6 bases and 0 bases respectively, with 11 bases between them.

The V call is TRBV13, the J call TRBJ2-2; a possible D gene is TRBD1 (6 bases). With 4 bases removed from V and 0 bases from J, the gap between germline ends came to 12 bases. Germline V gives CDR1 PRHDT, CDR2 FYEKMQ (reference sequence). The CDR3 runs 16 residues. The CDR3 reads CASSSRRQANTGELFF. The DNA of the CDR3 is TGTGCCAGCAGCTCCCGCAGACAGGCGAACACCGGGGAGCTGTTTTTT.

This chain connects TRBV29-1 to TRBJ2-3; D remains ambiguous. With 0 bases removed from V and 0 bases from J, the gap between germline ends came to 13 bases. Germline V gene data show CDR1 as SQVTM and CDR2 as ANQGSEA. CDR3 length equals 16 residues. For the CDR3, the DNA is TGCAGCGTTGAAGAATCCCGGGCTCTTAGCACAGATACGCAGTATTTT. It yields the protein CSVEESRALSTDTQYF.

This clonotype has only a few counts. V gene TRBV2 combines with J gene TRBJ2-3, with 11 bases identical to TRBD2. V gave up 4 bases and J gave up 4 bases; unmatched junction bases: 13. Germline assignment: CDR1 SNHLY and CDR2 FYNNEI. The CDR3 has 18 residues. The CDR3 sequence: CASSGGTSGALKADTQYF. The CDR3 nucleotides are TGTGCCAGCAGTGGTGGGACTAGCGGTGCACTTAAGGCAGATACGCAGTATTTT.

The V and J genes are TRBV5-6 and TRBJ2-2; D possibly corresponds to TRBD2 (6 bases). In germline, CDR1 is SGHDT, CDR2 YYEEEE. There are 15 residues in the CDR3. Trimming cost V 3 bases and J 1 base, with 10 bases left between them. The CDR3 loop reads CASSYGGLNTGELFF. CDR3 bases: TGTGCCAGCAGCTATGGGGGACTGAACACCGGGGAGCTGTTTTTT.

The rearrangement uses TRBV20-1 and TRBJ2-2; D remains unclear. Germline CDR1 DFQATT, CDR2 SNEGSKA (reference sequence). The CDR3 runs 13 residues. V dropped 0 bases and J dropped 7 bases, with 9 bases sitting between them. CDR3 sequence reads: CSARDGVGGELFF. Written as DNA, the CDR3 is TGCAGTGCTAGAGATGGGGTGGGCGGGGAGCTGTTTTTT.

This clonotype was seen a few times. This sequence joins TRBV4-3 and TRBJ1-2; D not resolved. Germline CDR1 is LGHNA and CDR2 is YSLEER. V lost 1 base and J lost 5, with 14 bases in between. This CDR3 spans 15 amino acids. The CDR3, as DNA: TGCGCCAGCAGCCAAGTGGATGACCGCCAGTATGGCTACACCTTC. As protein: CASSQVDDRQYGYTF.

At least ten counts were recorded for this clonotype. The CDR3 reads CASSAGQGGEQYF. The CDR3 DNA is TGTGCCAGCAGCGCCGGACAGGGAGGCGAGCAGTACTTC. V is TRBV7-9 and J is TRBJ2-7; 8 bases map to TRBD1. This CDR3 comprises 13 residues. CDR1 and CDR2 from the germline V gene are SEHNR and FQNEAQ (reference sequence). V lost 5 bases and J lost 6; bases outside the gene matches: 6.

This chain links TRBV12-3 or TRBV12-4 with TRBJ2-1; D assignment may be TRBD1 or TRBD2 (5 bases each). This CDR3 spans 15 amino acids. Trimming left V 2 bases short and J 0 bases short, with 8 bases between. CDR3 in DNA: TGTGCCAGCAGTTTACCGGGGCGCTCCTACAATGAGCAGTTCTTC. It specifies CASSLPGRSYNEQFF.

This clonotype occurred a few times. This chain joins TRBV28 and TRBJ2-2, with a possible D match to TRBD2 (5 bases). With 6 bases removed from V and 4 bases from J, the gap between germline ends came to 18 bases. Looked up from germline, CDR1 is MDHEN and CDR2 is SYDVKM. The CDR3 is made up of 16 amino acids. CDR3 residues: CASSPTGYLLTGELFF. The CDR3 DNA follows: TGTGCCAGCAGCCCCACGGGATATCTTCTCACCGGGGAGCTGTTTTTT.

The CDR3: CASSYPGKEQFF. The CDR3, as DNA: TGTGCCAGCAGTTATCCAGGGAAAGAGCAGTTCTTC. This chain links TRBV27 with TRBJ2-1; TRBD1 might be the D (5 bases). This CDR3 spans 12 amino acids. Germline CDR1 reads MNHEY; CDR2 reads SMNVEV (reference sequence). Trimming shortened V by 4 bases and J by 10 bases, and 11 bases separated the two germline ends.

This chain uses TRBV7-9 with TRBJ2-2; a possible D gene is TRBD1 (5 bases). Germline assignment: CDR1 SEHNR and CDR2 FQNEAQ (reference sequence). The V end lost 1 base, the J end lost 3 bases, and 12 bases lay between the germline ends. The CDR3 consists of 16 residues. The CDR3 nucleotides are TGTGCCAGCAGCTTAGAGGGGTACTCTTACACCGGGGAGCTGTTTTTT. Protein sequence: CASSLEGYSYTGELFF.

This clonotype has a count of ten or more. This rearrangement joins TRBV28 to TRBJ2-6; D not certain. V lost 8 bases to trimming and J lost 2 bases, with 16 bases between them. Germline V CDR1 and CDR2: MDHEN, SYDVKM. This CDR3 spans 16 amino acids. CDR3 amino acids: CASLSPDLPGANVLTF. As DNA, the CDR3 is TGTGCCAGCCTAAGCCCGGATCTGCCTGGGGCCAACGTCCTGACTTTC.

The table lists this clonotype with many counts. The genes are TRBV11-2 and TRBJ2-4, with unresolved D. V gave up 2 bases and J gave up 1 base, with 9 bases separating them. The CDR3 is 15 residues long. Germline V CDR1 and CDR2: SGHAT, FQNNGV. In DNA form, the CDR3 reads TGTGCCAGCAGCTTATATATGGGGGCCAAAAACATTCAGTACTTC. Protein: CASSLYMGAKNIQYF.

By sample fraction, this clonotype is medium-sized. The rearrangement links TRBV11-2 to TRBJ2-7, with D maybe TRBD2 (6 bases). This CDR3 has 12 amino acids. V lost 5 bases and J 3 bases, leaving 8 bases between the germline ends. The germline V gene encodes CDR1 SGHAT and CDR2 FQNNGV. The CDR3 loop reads CASSGGNYEQYF. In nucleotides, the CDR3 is TGTGCCAGCAGCGGAGGGAACTACGAGCAGTACTTC.

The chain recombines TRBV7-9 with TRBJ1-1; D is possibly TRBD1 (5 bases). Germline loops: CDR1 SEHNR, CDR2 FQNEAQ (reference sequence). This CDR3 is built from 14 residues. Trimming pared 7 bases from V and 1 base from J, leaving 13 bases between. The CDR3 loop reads CASTLGDPNTEAFF. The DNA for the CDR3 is TGTGCCAGCACCCTTGGGGACCCGAACACTGAAGCTTTCTTT.

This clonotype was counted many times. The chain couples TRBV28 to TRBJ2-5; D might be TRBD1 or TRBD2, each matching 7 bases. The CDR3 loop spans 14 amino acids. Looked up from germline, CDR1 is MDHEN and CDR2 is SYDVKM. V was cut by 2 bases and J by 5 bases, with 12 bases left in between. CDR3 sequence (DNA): TGTGCCAGCAGTTTAAGCCAGGGGGGGGAGACCCAGTACTTC. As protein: CASSLSQGGETQYF.

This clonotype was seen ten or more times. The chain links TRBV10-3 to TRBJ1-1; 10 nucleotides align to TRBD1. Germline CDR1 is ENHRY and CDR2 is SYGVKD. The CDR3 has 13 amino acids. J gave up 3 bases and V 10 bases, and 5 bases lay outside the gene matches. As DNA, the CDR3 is TGTGCCACCAGACAGGGGGCGGACACTGAAGCTTTCTTT. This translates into CATRQGADTEAFF.